The rows below give T cell receptor beta chains drawn from one sample of a study of naive and memory T cell subsets. TCRdb re-derived calls from the UMI-ligation and nested PCR reads in MiXCR, one entry per CDR3 protein. The table lists approximately 20,000 distinct CDR3 sequences, 8.5% to 10% of them singletons. The sample was skin, taken from a tuberculin skin test site. These receptor sequences come from an adult in good health. The CDR3 runs from the conserved cysteine through the conserved F or W. D genes are given only for firm matches. Size is stated for part of the rows, as once, few or many counts, or as a class when the clone is expanded.

size: many
V: TRBV6-2/TRBV6-3
J: TRBJ2-7
D: .
length: 14
DNA: TGTGCCAGCAAAAGAAACGACGGATCCTACGAGCAGTACTTC
CDR3: CASKRNDGSYEQYF

size: medium-sized
V: TRBV12-3/TRBV12-4
J: TRBJ2-1
D: TRBD1
length: 14
DNA: TGTGCCAGCAGTTTAGGGGACAGGGACAATGAGCAGTTCTTC
CDR3: CASSLGDRDNEQFF

size: many
V: TRBV6-5
J: TRBJ2-7
D: .
length: 13
DNA: TGTGCCAGCATCTCAGTTAACTCCTACGAGCAGTACTTC
CDR3: CASISVNSYEQYF

size: .
V: TRBV2
J: TRBJ1-6
D: TRBD1
length: 17
DNA: TGTGCCAGCAGTGAAGCGCCCCCGGGACAGAATAATTCACCCCTCCACTTT
CDR3: CASSEAPPGQNNSPLHF

size: few
V: TRBV20-1
J: TRBJ2-3
D: TRBD2
length: 14
DNA: TGCAGTGCTAGAGATAGGACTAGGGCCGATACGCAGTATTTT
CDR3: CSARDRTRADTQYF

size: many
V: TRBV7-3
J: TRBJ2-6
D: .
length: 13
DNA: TGTGCCAGCAGTGAGTCCGGGGCCAACGTCCTGACTTTC
CDR3: CASSESGANVLTF

size: many
V: TRBV28
J: TRBJ2-7
D: .
length: 13
DNA: TGTGCCAGCAGTTTTAGCAGGGCCTACGAGCAGTACTTC
CDR3: CASSFSRAYEQYF

size: many
V: TRBV5-6
J: TRBJ2-7
D: .
length: 11
DNA: TGTGCCAGCAGCTTGGCCCGGGAGCAGTACTTC
CDR3: CASSLAREQYF

size: medium-sized
V: TRBV5-1
J: TRBJ2-5
D: TRBD1
length: 16
DNA: TGCGCCAGCAGCTTGGCGCAGGGGGAAGGCCAAGAGACCCAGTACTTC
CDR3: CASSLAQGEGQETQYF

size: few
V: TRBV6-6
J: TRBJ1-4
D: .
length: 11
DNA: TGTGCCAGCAGGGGGGGCGAAAAACTGTTTTTT
CDR3: CASRGGEKLFF

size: many
V: TRBV4-1
J: TRBJ1-4
D: .
length: 14
DNA: TGCGCCAGCAGCCAAGATGACAACTACAAAAAACTGTTTTTT
CDR3: CASSQDDNYKKLFF

size: many
V: TRBV12-3/TRBV12-4
J: TRBJ2-7
D: .
length: 13
DNA: TGTGCCAGCAGTTATGGGCGGCTCTACGAGCAGTACTTC
CDR3: CASSYGRLYEQYF

size: .
V: TRBV4-3
J: TRBJ1-5
D: .
length: 14
DNA: TGCGCCAGCAGCCAAGGAGTGAGCAATCAGCCCCAGCATTTT
CDR3: CASSQGVSNQPQHF

size: many
V: TRBV29-1
J: TRBJ2-3
D: TRBD2
length: 14
DNA: TGCAGCGTTGATGCGGGAGGGTACACAGATACGCAGTATTTT
CDR3: CSVDAGGYTDTQYF

size: .
V: TRBV6-6
J: TRBJ2-7
D: .
length: 12
DNA: TGTGCCAGCAGTCCGGATAACTACGAGCAGTACTTC
CDR3: CASSPDNYEQYF

size: few
V: TRBV2
J: TRBJ2-3
D: TRBD1
length: 18
DNA: TGTGCCAGCAGATCCTCTTATCCGGGACAGGGGAGAACAGATACGCAGTATTTT
CDR3: CASRSSYPGQGRTDTQYF

size: many
V: TRBV6-4
J: TRBJ1-2
D: TRBD1
length: 15
DNA: TGTGCCAGCAGGCCGGGACAGGGGGCTGGCTATGGCTACACCTTC
CDR3: CASRPGQGAGYGYTF

size: many
V: TRBV11-2
J: TRBJ2-3
D: .
length: 13
DNA: TGTGCCAGCAGCTTGATTTACACAGATACGCAGTATTTT
CDR3: CASSLIYTDTQYF

size: large
V: TRBV6-5
J: TRBJ1-5
D: .
length: 14
DNA: TGTGCCAGCAGTTACCAGGGAGGGACGGAGCCCCAGCATTTT
CDR3: CASSYQGGTEPQHF

size: many
V: TRBV10-2
J: TRBJ2-1
D: .
length: 16
DNA: TGCGCCAGCAGTGAAATTATGATAAGCTCCTACAATGAGCAGTTCTTC
CDR3: CASSEIMISSYNEQFF

size: many
V: TRBV20-1
J: TRBJ2-5
D: TRBD2
length: 16
DNA: TGCAGTGCTAGAGATCGGGACGGGGGGGCGCTGGAGACCCAGTACTTC
CDR3: CSARDRDGGALETQYF

size: .
V: TRBV5-1
J: TRBJ1-4
D: .
length: 16
DNA: TGCGCCAGCAGTTCGGGACGGAATCCTGCTAATGAAAAACTGTTTTTT
CDR3: CASSSGRNPANEKLFF

size: many
V: TRBV5-4
J: TRBJ2-1
D: TRBD2
length: 15
DNA: TGTGCCAGCAGCGAGACTAGCGGGACTTACAATGAGCAGTTCTTC
CDR3: CASSETSGTYNEQFF

size: .
V: TRBV7-3
J: TRBJ1-5
D: .
length: 16
DNA: TGTGCCAGCAGCTCGGGGGGTCCGGGTAGCAATCAGCCCCAGCATTTT
CDR3: CASSSGGPGSNQPQHF

size: few
V: TRBV12-3/TRBV12-4
J: TRBJ2-5
D: TRBD2
length: 13
DNA: TGTGCCAGCAGTTTCGGGGGGGGGGAGACCCAGTACTTC
CDR3: CASSFGGGETQYF

size: many
V: TRBV12-3/TRBV12-4
J: TRBJ2-2
D: .
length: 14
DNA: TGTGCCAGCAGTTTCCAGGGGATACACGGGGAGCTGTTTTTT
CDR3: CASSFQGIHGELFF

size: .
V: TRBV5-1
J: TRBJ2-7
D: TRBD2
length: 14
DNA: TGCGCCAGCAGCGAGGGACTAGCGGGGGACGAGCAGTACTTC
CDR3: CASSEGLAGDEQYF

size: medium-sized
V: TRBV20-1
J: TRBJ2-3
D: TRBD2
length: 15
DNA: TGCAGTGCTAGTGGTTTAGGGACTAGTTCTGTATGGCAGTATTTT
CDR3: CSASGLGTSSVWQYF

size: .
V: TRBV10-3
J: TRBJ2-1
D: TRBD1
length: 14
DNA: TGTGCCATCAGGGGGACAGGGGTAGGCGATGAGCAGTTCTTC
CDR3: CAIRGTGVGDEQFF

size: .
V: TRBV28
J: TRBJ2-1
D: .
length: 18
DNA: TGTGCCAGCAGTTTTCTCCCCCCGTTCGGACACGGGCGAGATGAGCAGTTCTTC
CDR3: CASSFLPPFGHGRDEQFF

size: many
V: TRBV20-1
J: TRBJ1-2
D: .
length: 13
DNA: TGCAGTGCTAGAACGACAGCTCCTTATGGCTACACCTTC
CDR3: CSARTTAPYGYTF

size: many
V: TRBV18
J: TRBJ2-1
D: TRBD2
length: 18
DNA: TGTGCCAGCTCACGCACTAGCGGGAGAGCGAGCTCCTACAATGAGCAGTTCTTC
CDR3: CASSRTSGRASSYNEQFF

size: many
V: TRBV4-1
J: TRBJ2-7
D: .
length: 15
DNA: TGCGCCAGCAGCCAAGATCCCCTGCACTCCTACGAGCAGTACTTC
CDR3: CASSQDPLHSYEQYF

size: .
V: TRBV5-4
J: TRBJ1-2
D: .
length: 12
DNA: TGTGCCAGCAGCTTGTTTACGGATGGCGACACCTTC
CDR3: CASSLFTDGDTF

size: .
V: TRBV7-6
J: TRBJ2-3
D: TRBD1
length: 14
DNA: TGTGCCAGCAGCCTAGGACAGGGCACAGATACGCAGTATTTT
CDR3: CASSLGQGTDTQYF

size: .
V: TRBV29-1
J: TRBJ1-1
D: .
length: 14
DNA: TGCAGCGTCGCCAAACGGGGGCATGACACTGAAGCTTTCTTT
CDR3: CSVAKRGHDTEAFF

size: many
V: TRBV5-1
J: TRBJ2-5
D: .
length: 16
DNA: TGCGCCAGCAGCTTGGGCACCCGGGACACCCAAGGGACCCAGTACTTC
CDR3: CASSLGTRDTQGTQYF

size: many
V: TRBV15
J: TRBJ2-2
D: .
length: 15
DNA: TGTGCCACCAGCAGAGATCGATTGGGAATCGGGGAGCTGTTTTTT
CDR3: CATSRDRLGIGELFF

size: once
V: TRBV27
J: TRBJ2-3
D: .
length: 17
DNA: TGTGCCAGCAGTTTATCGATTTCCGGGGGAGGCACAGATACGCAGTATTTT
CDR3: CASSLSISGGGTDTQYF

size: .
V: TRBV6-2/TRBV6-3
J: TRBJ2-7
D: .
length: 15
DNA: TGTGCCAGCAGACGTATCTCTACCCTTCTCTACGAGCAGTACTTC
CDR3: CASRRISTLLYEQYF